These 23 T cell receptor beta chains came from one sample sequenced in a study of T cell repertoires in cytomegalovirus infection. Their antigens are not known. TCRdb re-analysed the reads in MiXCR, keeping a single row per CDR3 protein. The sample shows roughly 920,000 distinct CDR3 sequences, about a third of them seen only once. The specimen was cultured CD8+ T cells from PBMCs, collected from culture after CMV antigen stimulation. The receptors originated from a human donor in good health (CMV status not recorded). Some clones in this sample may be carry-over from other donors' samples.

This clonotype has more than one count but fewer than ten. The chain is built from TRBV20-1 and TRBJ2-3; D is unresolved. Trimming removed 8 bases at V and 14 bases at J, with 14 bases between. In germline, CDR1 is DFQATT, CDR2 SNEGSKA (reference sequence). CDR3 length: 9 amino acids. The CDR3 nucleotides read TGCAGTCCTGTCGGCTCCCTGTATTTT. It encodes CSPVGSLYF.

This clonotype was picked up a small number of times. The rearrangement uses TRBV10-3 and TRBJ1-6, with a possible D match to TRBD1 (6 bases). Looked up from germline, CDR1 is ENHRY and CDR2 is SYGVKD. V was cut by 3 bases and J by 5 bases, with 11 bases left in between. The CDR3 has 15 residues. The CDR3 nucleotides read TGTGCCATCAGTGAATTTGGGGGGCATAATTCACCCCTCCACTTT. Its translation is CAISEFGGHNSPLHF.

This clonotype was picked up many times. The chain employs TRBV27 and TRBJ2-7, with D perhaps matching TRBD1 (5 bases). There are 13 residues in the CDR3. Germline CDR1 is MNHEY and CDR2 is SMNVEV (reference sequence). V was cut by 6 bases and J by 3 bases, with 12 bases left in between. The DNA for the CDR3 is TGTGCCAGCAGCCCCCTGGGGCTCTACGAGCAGTACGTC. Its protein product is CASSPLGLYEQYV.

The rearrangement uses TRBV14 and TRBJ2-1, with D perhaps TRBD1 (6 bases). The germline gives CDR1 SGHDN, CDR2 FVKESK. Trimming took 6 bases from V and 11 from J, leaving 11 bases between them. The CDR3 has 11 residues. The CDR3 protein is CASRKQGKQFF. CDR3 DNA: TGTGCCAGCAGGAAGCAGGGGAAGCAGTTCTTC.

The chain employs TRBV12-3 or TRBV12-4 and TRBJ1-6; 9 bases line up with TRBD1. The CDR3 sequence is 14 residues long. With 4 bases clipped from V and 10 bases from J, the junction kept 5 bases outside the gene matches. The CDR3 DNA sequence: TGTGCCAGCAGTTCCGGGACAGGGTGGTCACCCCTCCACTTT. Translating it yields CASSSGTGWSPLHF.

This clonotype appeared a few times. The chain is built from TRBV7-6 and TRBJ1-3, with D possibly matching TRBD1 (6 bases). The CDR3 length is 17 residues. Per the germline V gene, CDR1 is SGHVS and CDR2 is FNYEAQ. V dropped 4 bases and J dropped 4 bases, with 20 bases sitting between them. The CDR3 nucleotides are TGTGCCAGCAGCTCACCAACACTGGACAGCTTCGGAAACACCATATATTTT. Residues: CASSSPTLDSFGNTIYF. Complete variable domain (other parts from reference TRBV7-6 and TRBJ1-3): GAGVSQSPRYKVTKRGQDVALRCDPISGHVSLYWYRQALGQGPEFLTYFNYEAQQDKSGLPNDRFSAERPEGSISTLTIQRTEQRDSAMYRCASSSPTLDSFGNTIYFGEGSWLTVV.

This clonotype was recorded a few times. The chain links TRBV7-4 to TRBJ2-2, with 7 nucleotides matching TRBD2. The V segment lost 7 bases and the J segment 7 bases; nucleotides outside the gene matches: 9. The CDR3 loop spans 14 amino acids. Germline-derived CDR1 and CDR2 are SGHVT and SQSDAQ. The CDR3 sequence is CASIPGRADGELFF. DNA for the CDR3: TGTGCCAGCATCCCGGGGAGGGCGGACGGGGAGCTGTTTTTT. The full variable domain, rest sourced from reference TRBV7-4 and TRBJ2-2, is GAGVSQSPRYKVAKRGRDVALRCDSISGHVTLYWYRQTLGQGSEVLTYSQSDAQRDKSGRPSGRFSAERPERSVSTLKIQRTEQGDSAVYLCASIPGRADGELFFGEGSRLTVL.

This clonotype was detected ten times or more. This chain joins TRBV7-9 and TRBJ2-1; either TRBD1 or TRBD2 may supply D (5 bases each). Trimming removed 11 bases from V and 0 bases from J, with 17 bases in between. Germline-derived CDR1 and CDR2 are SEHNR and FQNEAQ (reference sequence). This CDR3 is built from 15 residues. This chain's CDR3 is CAVKRGWSSYNEQFF. CDR3 sequence (DNA): TGTGCCGTAAAGAGGGGCTGGAGCTCCTACAATGAGCAGTTCTTC. The full variable domain, with the rest looked up from reference TRBV7-9 and TRBJ2-1, is DTGVSQNPRHKITKRGQNVTFRCDPISEHNRLYWYRQTLGQGPEFLTYFQNEAQLEKSRLLSDRFSAERPKGSFSTLEIQRTEQGDSAMYLCAVKRGWSSYNEQFFGPGTRLTVL.

The rearrangement joins TRBV28 to TRBJ2-3; 7 bases are a match to TRBD1. Looked up from germline, CDR1 is MDHEN and CDR2 is SYDVKM. This CDR3 is 17 amino acids long. J lost 1 base, V lost 2 bases, and 9 bases had no gene match. Here the CDR3 reads CASSLEGRGIRTDTQYF. The CDR3 nucleotides are TGTGCCAGCAGTTTAGAAGGCAGGGGGATCCGCACAGATACGCAGTATTTT. Combining the CDR3 with reference TRBV28 and TRBJ2-3 gives the whole variable domain DVKVTQSSRYLVKRTGEKVFLECVQDMDHENMFWYRQDPGLGLRLIYFSYDVKMKEKGDIPEGYSVSREKKERFSLILESASTNQTSMYLCASSLEGRGIRTDTQYFGPGTRLTVL.

CDR3 sequence: CASSIQGGENIQYF. DNA of the CDR3: TGCGCCAGCAGTATCCAGGGAGGGGAAAACATTCAGTACTTC. The chain couples TRBV4-1 to TRBJ2-4, with TRBD2 matching over 7 bases. Germline CDR1 is MGHRA and CDR2 is YSYEKL. The CDR3 is 14 residues long. The V and J ends lost 6 bases and 5 bases, in that order; junction bases with no gene match: 7.

The CDR3 region has the DNA TGTGCCAGCAGGACAGGAGACCCCGGGGAGCTGTTTTTT. Protein product: CASRTGDPGELFF. The chain combines TRBV12-3 or TRBV12-4 with TRBJ2-2; D perhaps matches TRBD1 (6 bases). The CDR3 consists of 13 residues. V was clipped by 6 bases and J by 6 bases, with 11 bases between them.

This clonotype was seen just once. V gene TRBV15 combines with J gene TRBJ2-3, with 11 bases matching TRBD2. There are 16 residues in the CDR3. The germline gives CDR1 LNHNV, CDR2 YYDKDF (reference sequence). Unmatched junction bases numbered 3, after V lost 2 bases and J lost 2 bases. CDR3 protein: CATSRIAGGPTDTQYF. The CDR3 nucleotides read TGTGCCACCAGCAGAATAGCGGGGGGGCCCACAGATACGCAGTATTTT.

The rearrangement joins TRBV5-4 to TRBJ1-2, with 7 bases that match TRBD1. The CDR3 consists of 14 residues. The ends lost 5 bases at V and 8 bases at J; junction bases unmatched: 12. Per germline, CDR1 SGHNT and CDR2 YYREEE (reference sequence). The CDR3 here is CASSLPDRAGGYTF. The CDR3 bases are TGTGCCAGCAGTCTTCCTGACAGGGCGGGGGGCTACACCTTC.

This clonotype was seen only a few times. The J gene is TRBJ1-5, the V gene TRBV12-5, with D unclear. The CDR3 length is 13 residues. Germline CDR1 and CDR2: LGHNT and FRNRAP. With 1 base removed from V and 6 bases from J, the gap between germline ends came to 7 bases. CDR3 in DNA: TGTGCTAGTGGTTTGGATGCCACTCAGCCCCAGCATTTT. Its translation: CASGLDATQPQHF.

As DNA, the CDR3 is TGTGCCAGCAGTTTATTACAGGGGGCGTACTATGGCTACACCTTC. Protein: CASSLLQGAYYGYTF. The chain employs TRBV28 and TRBJ1-2, with 9 bases fitting TRBD1. CDR1 is MDHEN and CDR2 is SYDVKM in the germline V gene. V dropped 1 base and J dropped 3; count of bases not matched to a gene: 3. CDR3 length: 15 amino acids.

The chain is built from TRBV6-6 and TRBJ1-1, with D hard to call. Germline loops: CDR1 MNHNY, CDR2 SVGAGI (reference sequence). Trimming took 5 bases from V and 2 from J, leaving 12 bases between them. The CDR3 contains 14 residues. CDR3 sequence: CASSDWRTNTEAFF. The CDR3 nucleotides are TGTGCCAGCAGTGACTGGCGTACTAACACTGAAGCTTTCTTT.

In this sample, this clonotype turned up many times. V and J are TRBV6-4 and TRBJ2-3, with 9 bases that match TRBD1. V lost 4 bases, J lost 2 bases, and 4 bases stayed unmatched. The V gene's germline CDR1 is MRHNA and CDR2 SNTAGT. CDR3 length equals 15 residues. CDR3 sequence reads: CASSAGTGHTDTQYF. As DNA, the CDR3 is TGTGCCAGCAGTGCCGGGACAGGGCACACAGATACGCAGTATTTT.

This clonotype came up a few times. CDR3 loop: CASSYDRGAGYSNQPQHF. The CDR3 DNA reads TGTGCCAGCAGTTACGACAGGGGGGCCGGGTATAGCAATCAGCCCCAGCATTTT. The gene calls are TRBV6-1 and TRBJ1-5; TRBD1 matches 9 bases. With V trimmed by 5 bases and J by 0 bases, 11 bases remained unmatched. This CDR3 has 18 amino acids. Germline V gene lookup returns CDR1 MNHNS and CDR2 SASEGT.

In this sample, this clonotype turned up many times. The chain recombines TRBV6-2 or TRBV6-3 with TRBJ2-1; 8 positions match TRBD1. The CDR3 has 16 amino acids. Losses at the gene ends were 5 bases for V and 0 bases for J; bases not matched to a gene: 6. The germline CDR1 and CDR2 sequences are MNHEY and SVGEGT. Here the CDR3 reads CASSPPGTGSYNEQFF. The DNA for the CDR3 is TGTGCCAGCAGTCCCCCCGGGACAGGCTCCTACAATGAGCAGTTCTTC.

A few counts support this clonotype. The CDR3 DNA reads TGTGCCAGCAGCCTGGAAGGGGACCTCGGATTGATAGCTTTCTTT. Encoded protein: CASSLEGDLGLIAFF. The chain carries TRBV5-4 and TRBJ1-1; tentative D call: TRBD1 (5 bases). The CDR3 is made up of 15 amino acids. The V and J ends lost 4 bases and 10 bases respectively, with 23 bases between them. Germline values: CDR1 SGHNT, CDR2 YYREEE (reference sequence). Full variable domain (remainder filled in from reference TRBV5-4 and TRBJ1-1): ETGVTQSPTHLIKTRGQQVTLRCSSQSGHNTVSWYQQALGQGPQFIFQYYREEENGRGNFPPRFSGLQFPNYSSELNVNALELDDSALYLCASSLEGDLGLIAFFGQGTRLTVV.

The J gene is TRBJ2-7, the V gene TRBV2; D is undetermined. The CDR3 has 11 residues. Germline V gene sequence: CDR1 SNHLY, CDR2 FYNNEI. The germline V and J ends were trimmed by 8 bases and 2 bases, with 7 bases remaining between them. As DNA, the CDR3 is TGTGCCAGCGCTATAACCTACGAGCAGTACGTC. Its protein is CASAITYEQYV.

The chain is built from TRBV4-3 and TRBJ1-1, with a tentative D call TRBD1 (6 bases). Germline values: CDR1 LGHNA, CDR2 YSLEER. CDR3 length: 15 amino acids. The ends were cut back, 1 base at V and 5 bases at J, with 14 bases in the middle. CDR3 region: CASSQGGTGWTEAFF. The DNA for the CDR3 is TGCGCCAGCAGCCAAGGAGGAACAGGGTGGACTGAAGCTTTCTTT.

This clonotype was detected ten times or more. The V and J genes are TRBV27 and TRBJ1-5, with a weak D call TRBD1 (5 bases). The CDR3 sequence is 17 residues long. In germline, CDR1 is MNHEY, CDR2 SMNVEV (reference sequence). V lost 4 bases, J lost 0 bases, and 16 bases lay in between. CDR3 residues: CASSSHRGSYSNQPQHF. CDR3 DNA sequence: TGTGCCAGCAGTTCCCATCGGGGGTCCTATAGCAATCAGCCCCAGCATTTT.